This passage covers 18 T cell receptor beta chains from one sample sequenced in a study of CD8 T cells in ankylosing spondylitis. TCRdb re-analysed the 5' RACE reads in MiXCR, keeping a single row per CDR3 protein. The data contain around 250,000 distinct CDR3 sequences, under 35% of them singletons. Sequenced sample: blood, either unsorted or a sorted T cell fraction (not recorded which). Receptors originate from a male donor with ankylosing spondylitis or in good health (not recorded which).

This clonotype occurred a few times. The chain employs TRBV20-1 and TRBJ2-2; TRBD1 agrees at 9 bases. Germline V gene lookup returns CDR1 DFQATT and CDR2 SNEGSKA (reference sequence). This CDR3 region has 15 residues. The ends lost 4 bases at V and 7 bases at J; junction bases unmatched: 10. This chain's CDR3 is CSAIGGTGRGGELFF. In DNA, the CDR3 is TGCAGTGCTATAGGCGGGACAGGGCGGGGCGGGGAGCTGTTTTTT.

The chain has TRBV9 and TRBJ2-1, with TRBD1 identical over 11 bases. Germline V gene sequence: CDR1 SGDLS, CDR2 YYNGEE. The junction had 8 bases not matched to a gene; V was cut back by 1 base and J by 8 bases. The CDR3 is 16 amino acids. CDR3 DNA: TGTGCCAGCAGCGTACGGAGGGACAGGGGGTTGGATGAGCAGTTCTTC. This codes for CASSVRRDRGLDEQFF.

The chain employs TRBV12-3 or TRBV12-4 and TRBJ2-1; TRBD1 matches at 9 bases. Trimming cost V 3 bases and J 10 bases; bases outside gene matches: 10. This CDR3 is built from 15 residues. This chain's CDR3 is CASSLVGQGSGEQFF. CDR3 DNA sequence: TGTGCCAGCAGTTTGGTGGGACAGGGATCAGGCGAGCAGTTCTTC.

The sample holds a few counts of this clonotype. The V call is TRBV10-3, the J call TRBJ2-5, with 8 bases that match TRBD2. Germline V lookup: CDR1 ENHRY, CDR2 SYGVKD. CDR3 length equals 13 residues. Germline trimming cut 6 bases from V and 1 base from J; bases unmatched to any gene: 1. CDR3 loop: CAISTSGQETQYF. CDR3 coding DNA: TGTGCCATCAGCACTAGCGGCCAAGAGACCCAGTACTTC.

The chain has TRBV25-1 and TRBJ1-2; D gene uncertain. With 0 bases removed from V and 3 bases from J, the gap between germline ends came to 14 bases. CDR1 and CDR2 (germline): MGHDK, SYGVNS. This CDR3 region has 16 residues. CDR3 loop: CASSEYGLGTYYGYTF. CDR3 nucleotides: TGTGCCAGCAGTGAATATGGTCTCGGCACCTACTATGGCTACACCTTC.

This clonotype has just a few counts. The chain links TRBV2 to TRBJ2-3, with TRBD2 matching over 7 bases. Trimming cost V 6 bases and J 1 base; bases outside gene matches: 4. CDR3 length equals 14 residues. CDR1 is SNHLY, CDR2 FYNNEI, per germline. CDR3 DNA sequence: TGTGCCAGCAGGGGAGGGGATGGCACAGATACGCAGTATTTT. This translates into CASRGGDGTDTQYF.

This clonotype was picked up a small number of times. The chain links TRBV12-3 or TRBV12-4 to TRBJ1-4; a possible D gene is TRBD1 (5 bases). This CDR3 region has 13 residues. Between the trimmed V and J ends, which lost 3 bases and 14 bases, there was a span of 16 bases. The CDR3 nucleotides are TGTGCCAGCAGTTTTCTATCCTCAAAGGGGCTGTTTTTT. It is translated as CASSFLSSKGLFF.

This clonotype was seen a few times. The chain carries TRBV27 and TRBJ1-6, with D tentatively TRBD1 (5 bases). V dropped 2 bases and J dropped 7 bases, with 12 bases sitting between them. This CDR3 has 15 residues. Per germline, CDR1 MNHEY and CDR2 SMNVEV (reference sequence). The CDR3 DNA sequence: TGTGCCAGCAGTTTACTTCAGGGTCGGAATTCACCCCTCCACTTT. Translating gives CASSLLQGRNSPLHF.

The V call is TRBV10-3, the J call TRBJ1-5; D is possibly TRBD1 (5 bases). The CDR3 length is 13 residues. Trimming removed 4 bases at V and 7 bases at J, with 11 bases between. Per the germline V gene, CDR1 is ENHRY and CDR2 is SYGVKD. The CDR3 is CAISGQGEQPQHF. The CDR3 bases are TGTGCCATCAGTGGCCAGGGAGAACAGCCCCAGCATTTT.

This clonotype occurred a few times. The chain is built from TRBV6-5 and TRBJ1-2, with no clear D. Trimming removed 5 bases from V and 4 bases from J, with 8 bases in between. Germline lookup yields CDR1 MNHEY and CDR2 SVGAGI. The CDR3 is 12 residues long. The CDR3 DNA sequence: TGTGCCAGCAGTCGGGCGGGCTATGGCTACACCTTC. This sequence encodes CASSRAGYGYTF.

The chain combines TRBV20-1 with TRBJ2-1; D remains ambiguous. V lost 3 bases to trimming and J lost 0 bases, with 12 bases between them. This CDR3 spans 15 amino acids. Germline loops: CDR1 DFQATT, CDR2 SNEGSKA (reference sequence). The CDR3: CSARSRVSSYNEQFF. Written as DNA, the CDR3 is TGCAGTGCTAGGTCTCGCGTTAGCTCCTACAATGAGCAGTTCTTC.

Here the CDR3 reads CASSAPLEGTQYF. CDR3 DNA sequence: TGTGCCAGCAGCGCCCCCCTCGAGGGGACCCAGTACTTC. The V and J genes are TRBV7-6 and TRBJ2-5; maybe TRBD2 (5 bases). CDR1 is SGHVS and CDR2 is FNYEAQ in the germline V gene. V lost 5 bases and J 7 bases, leaving 14 bases between the germline ends. This CDR3 has 13 residues.

The V call is TRBV10-3, the J call TRBJ1-6; TRBD1 aligns across 9 bases. Germline CDR1 is ENHRY and CDR2 is SYGVKD. With V trimmed by 6 bases and J by 7 bases, 7 bases remained unmatched. The CDR3 is made up of 15 amino acids. The CDR3 loop reads CAISTTGGENSPLHF. Written as DNA, the CDR3 is TGTGCCATCAGCACGACAGGGGGTGAGAATTCACCCCTCCACTTT.

V usage is TRBV3-1 and J usage is TRBJ1-1, with D possibly matching TRBD1 (5 bases). V lost 2 bases and J 7 bases, leaving 8 bases between the germline ends. Germline V gene sequence: CDR1 LGHDT, CDR2 YNNKEL (reference sequence). There are 12 residues in the CDR3. CDR3 coding DNA: TGTGCCAGCAGCCAACTCGACAGTGAAGCTTTCTTT. This codes for CASSQLDSEAFF. Based on the CDR3 plus reference TRBV3-1 and TRBJ1-1, the full variable domain is DTAVSQTPKYLVTQMGNDKSIKCEQNLGHDTMYWYKQDSKKFLKIMFSYNNKELIINETVPNRFSPKSPDKAHLNLHINSLELGDSAVYFCASSQLDSEAFFGQGTRLTVV.

The rearrangement links TRBV10-3 to TRBJ2-1; TRBD1 or TRBD2 may be the D gene (5 bases each). V was pared by 7 bases and J by 0 bases, with 10 bases between. Germline-derived CDR1 and CDR2 are ENHRY and SYGVKD. The CDR3 runs to 14 residues. CDR3 residues: CAINGGLSYNEQFF. The DNA of the CDR3 is TGTGCCATCAATGGGGGTCTCTCCTACAATGAGCAGTTCTTC.

Worth noting for this clonotype: Since a much larger clone is just one base distant, this may be a read error. The V and J genes are TRBV6-6 and TRBJ2-3; the D gene is possibly TRBD1 (6 bases). The CDR3 runs to 13 residues. The germline gives CDR1 MNHNY, CDR2 SVGAGI (reference sequence). The CDR3 sequence is CASSKDSTDTHYF. Here the CDR3 DNA reads TGTGCCAGCAGCAAGGACAGCACAGATACGCACTATTTT.

This clonotype was counted between two and nine times. The V call is TRBV20-1, the J call TRBJ2-2; unclear D gene. Germline CDR1 DFQATT, CDR2 SNEGSKA (reference sequence). The CDR3 consists of 13 residues. This CDR3 reads CSLPGRNTGELFF. The DNA of the CDR3 is TGCAGCCTACCAGGCCGGAACACCGGGGAGCTGTTTTTT.

The chain carries TRBV15 and TRBJ2-1; 12 nucleotides agree with TRBD1. Germline V gene sequence: CDR1 LNHNV, CDR2 YYDKDF (reference sequence). V was clipped by 5 bases and J by 12 bases; unmatched bases: 11. The CDR3 totals 15 residues. This CDR3 is CATSRGDRGLFPQFF. CDR3 bases: TGTGCCACCAGCCGTGGGGACAGGGGGCTTTTTCCGCAGTTCTTC.